Each of the 5 T cell receptor beta chains below was sequenced from the same sample in a study of spatial heterogeneity in lung cancer. Time point: sample taken at primary tumor resection. TCRdb independently ran MiXCR on the 5' RACE reads; one entry per CDR3 protein. The sample contains under 14,000 distinct CDR3 sequences, 6.3% of which appear only once. This sample comprised PBMCs, obtained at surgery. These receptors were obtained from a male donor with early-stage non-small cell lung cancer.

By its share, this clonotype is medium-sized. The chain is built from TRBV28 and TRBJ2-7, with D tentatively TRBD2 (5 bases). Trimming shortened V by 5 bases and J by 4 bases, and 18 bases separated the two germline ends. The germline V gene encodes CDR1 MDHEN and CDR2 SYDVKM. This CDR3 is built from 15 residues. CDR3 loop: CASSLRQLVAYEQYF. CDR3 in DNA: TGTGCCAGCAGTCTCCGCCAACTAGTGGCGTACGAGCAGTACTTC. Full variable domain (rest looked up from reference TRBV28 and TRBJ2-7): DVKVTQSSRYLVKRTGEKVFLECVQDMDHENMFWYRQDPGLGLRLIYFSYDVKMKEKGDIPEGYSVSREKKERFSLILESASTNQTSMYLCASSLRQLVAYEQYFGPGTRLTVT.

This clonotype came up many times. The gene calls are TRBV20-1 and TRBJ2-1; D assignment may be TRBD1 or TRBD2 (6 bases each). The CDR3 sequence is 16 residues long. Germline-derived CDR1 and CDR2 are DFQATT and SNEGSKA (reference sequence). V was trimmed by 3 bases and J by 1 base, leaving 16 bases between them. DNA for the CDR3: TGCAGTGCTAGTGCCGGGGGCGCGAGGTCCTACAATGAGCAGTTCTTC. This translates into CSASAGGARSYNEQFF.

The chain carries TRBV6-4 and TRBJ2-3; tentatively, D is TRBD1 (5 bases). CDR1 MRHNA and CDR2 SNTAGT come from the germline V gene. The CDR3 has 14 amino acids. V was cut by 3 bases and J by 1 base, with 8 bases left in between. The CDR3: CASSDRGGTDTQYF. In DNA, the CDR3 is TGTGCCAGCAGTGATAGGGGCGGCACAGATACGCAGTATTTT.

The CDR3 nucleotides read TGTGCCAGCAGTTTATCCGGCGGGCCTAGCACAGATACGCAGTATTTT. It translates to CASSLSGGPSTDTQYF. The chain combines TRBV28 with TRBJ2-3; a weak D match, TRBD2 (5 bases). CDR3 length equals 16 residues. The germline gives CDR1 MDHEN, CDR2 SYDVKM. Trimming left V 1 base short and J 0 bases short, with 11 bases between.

This clonotype was found a few times. In DNA, the CDR3 is TGCAGTGCTAGTAGGGGGGGGGACTCCTACGAGCAGTACTTC. It is translated as CSASRGGDSYEQYF. The genes are TRBV20-1 and TRBJ2-7; possible D gene TRBD2, 7 bases. The V gene lost 3 bases and the J gene lost 0 bases, with 12 bases spanning the gap. Germline V lookup: CDR1 DFQATT, CDR2 SNEGSKA (reference sequence). This CDR3 is built from 14 residues.